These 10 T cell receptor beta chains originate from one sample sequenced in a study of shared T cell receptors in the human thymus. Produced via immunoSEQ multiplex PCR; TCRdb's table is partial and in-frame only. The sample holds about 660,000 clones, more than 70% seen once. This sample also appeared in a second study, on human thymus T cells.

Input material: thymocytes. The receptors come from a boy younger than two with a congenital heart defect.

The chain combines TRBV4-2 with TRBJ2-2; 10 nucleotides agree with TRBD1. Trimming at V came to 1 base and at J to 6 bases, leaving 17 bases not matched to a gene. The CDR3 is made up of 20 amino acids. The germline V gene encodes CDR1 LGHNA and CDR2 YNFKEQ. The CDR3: CASSQGRTGTGDFVPGELFF. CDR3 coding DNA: TGTGCCAGCAGCCAAGGCCGAACCGGGACAGGGGATTTTGTTCCCGGGGAGCTGTTTTTT.

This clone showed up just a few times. CDR3 residues: CASSYGTGLSGANVLTF. In nucleotides, the CDR3 is TGTGCCAGCAGCTACGGGACAGGGCTCTCTGGGGCCAACGTCCTGACTTTC. This sequence joins TRBV5-5 and TRBJ2-6; the match to TRBD1 covers 9 bases. V dropped 3 bases and J dropped 0; count of bases not matched to a gene: 4. This CDR3 is 17 amino acids long. The germline V gene has CDR1 SGHKS and CDR2 YYEKEE (reference sequence). Full variable domain (outside the CDR3, taken from reference TRBV5-5 and TRBJ2-6): DAGVTQSPTHLIKTRGQQVTLRCSPISGHKSVSWYQQVLGQGPQFIFQYYEKEERGRGNFPDRFSARQFPNYSSELNVNALLLGDSALYLCASSYGTGLSGANVLTFGAGSRLTVL.

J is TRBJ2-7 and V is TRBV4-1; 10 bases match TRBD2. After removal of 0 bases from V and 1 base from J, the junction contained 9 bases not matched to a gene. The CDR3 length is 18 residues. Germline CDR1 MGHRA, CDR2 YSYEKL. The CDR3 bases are TGCGCCAGCAGCCAAGAAAGGATTAGCGGGAGGTTGTCCTACGAGCAGTACTTC. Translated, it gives CASSQERISGRLSYEQYF.

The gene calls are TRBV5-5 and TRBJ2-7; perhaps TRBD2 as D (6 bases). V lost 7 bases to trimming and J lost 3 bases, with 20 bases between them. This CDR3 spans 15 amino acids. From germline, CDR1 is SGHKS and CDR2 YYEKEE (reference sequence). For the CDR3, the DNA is TGTGCCAGCTCAATTCCCGACGGCGGGGTCTACGAGCAGTACTTC. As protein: CASSIPDGGVYEQYF. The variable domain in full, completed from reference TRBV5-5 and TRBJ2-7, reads DAGVTQSPTHLIKTRGQQVTLRCSPISGHKSVSWYQQVLGQGPQFIFQYYEKEERGRGNFPDRFSARQFPNYSSELNVNALLLGDSALYLCASSIPDGGVYEQYFGPGTRLTVT.

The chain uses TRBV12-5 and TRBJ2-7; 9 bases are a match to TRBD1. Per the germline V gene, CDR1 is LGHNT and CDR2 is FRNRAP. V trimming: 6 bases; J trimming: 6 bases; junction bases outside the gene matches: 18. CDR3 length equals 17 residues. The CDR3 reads CASGLSPGQGDPAEQYF. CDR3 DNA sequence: TGTGCTAGTGGGCTCAGTCCGGGACAGGGAGATCCCGCCGAGCAGTACTTC.

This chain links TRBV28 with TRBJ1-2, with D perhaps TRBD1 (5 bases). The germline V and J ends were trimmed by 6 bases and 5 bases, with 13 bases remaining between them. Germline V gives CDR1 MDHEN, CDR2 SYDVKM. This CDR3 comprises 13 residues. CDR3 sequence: CASRPSAGYGYTF. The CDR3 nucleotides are TGTGCCAGCAGACCCTCGGCAGGGTATGGCTACACCTTC.

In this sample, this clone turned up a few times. CDR3 sequence: CASSEKAASSYEQYF. The CDR3 DNA sequence: TGTGCCAGCAGTGAAAAAGCGGCCAGCTCCTACGAGCAGTACTTC. The chain employs TRBV6-4 and TRBJ2-7; weak D call: TRBD2 (5 bases). This CDR3 contains 15 residues. With 3 bases removed from V and 0 bases from J, the gap between germline ends came to 12 bases. Looked up from germline, CDR1 is MRHNA and CDR2 is SNTAGT.

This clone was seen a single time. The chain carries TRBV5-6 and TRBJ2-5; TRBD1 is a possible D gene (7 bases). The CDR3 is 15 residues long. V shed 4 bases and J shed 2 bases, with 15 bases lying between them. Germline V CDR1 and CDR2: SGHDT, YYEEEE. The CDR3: CASSQTGRTQETQYF. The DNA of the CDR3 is TGTGCCAGCAGCCAGACAGGGAGGACTCAAGAGACCCAGTACTTC.

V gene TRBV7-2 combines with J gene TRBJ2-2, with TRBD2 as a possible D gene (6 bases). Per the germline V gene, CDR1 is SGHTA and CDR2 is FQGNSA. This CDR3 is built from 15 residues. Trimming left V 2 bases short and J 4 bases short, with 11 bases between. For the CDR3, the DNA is TGTGCCAGCAGCTTAACATGGGGAGGCACCGGGGAGCTGTTTTTT. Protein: CASSLTWGGTGELFF.

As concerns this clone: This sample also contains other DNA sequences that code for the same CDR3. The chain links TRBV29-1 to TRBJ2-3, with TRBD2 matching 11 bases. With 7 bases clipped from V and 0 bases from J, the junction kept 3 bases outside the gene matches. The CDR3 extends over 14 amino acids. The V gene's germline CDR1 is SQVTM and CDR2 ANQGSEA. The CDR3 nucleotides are TGCAGCGCAGTAGCGGGGGGGAGCACAGATACGCAGTATTTT. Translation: CSAVAGGSTDTQYF.